This is a list of T cell receptor beta chains from one sample in a study of identical twins. TCRdb analysed the 5' RACE reads with MiXCR anew, one entry per CDR3 protein. The profile shows approximately 530,000 distinct CDR3 sequences, 20% to 25% of them singletons. This sample was also put to use in a study of yellow fever vaccine responses in identical twins.

Sequencing input: CD4+ T cells sorted from blood. The receptors were sampled from a young woman in good health. CDR3s include the opening cysteine and the closing phenylalanine or tryptophan. Fields, in order: D gene, clone size, V gene, J gene, CDR3 length, CDR3 protein, CDR3 DNA. D genes are given only for firm matches. The size entry is marked missing in some rows and otherwise reads once, few, many or a size class.

>NA|NA|TRBV24-1|TRBJ1-2|12
CATSDSAHGYTF
TGTGCCACCAGTGACTCTGCTCATGGCTACACCTTC
>TRBD1|few|TRBV4-2|TRBJ2-1|15
CASSQEGQGGNEQFF
TGTGCCAGCAGCCAAGAGGGACAGGGTGGCAATGAGCAGTTCTTC
>NA|NA|TRBV9|TRBJ2-5|14
CASSTSASQETQYF
TGTGCCAGCAGCACGTCCGCCTCCCAAGAGACCCAGTACTTC
>TRBD2|few|TRBV10-3|TRBJ2-1|15
CAITRAGSSYNEQFF
TGTGCCATCACCCGAGCGGGGAGCTCCTACAATGAGCAGTTCTTC
>NA|few|TRBV12-3/TRBV12-4|TRBJ1-1|11
CASRYTGEAFF
TGTGCCAGCAGATATACAGGGGAAGCTTTCTTT
>TRBD1|NA|TRBV2|TRBJ2-5|14
CASSPDRVGETQYF
TGTGCCAGCAGTCCTGACAGGGTCGGAGAGACCCAGTACTTC
>NA|NA|TRBV4-1|TRBJ2-1|18
CASSQDGIAGSSYNEQFF
TGCGCCAGCAGCCAAGATGGGATCGCGGGAAGCTCCTACAATGAGCAGTTCTTC
>TRBD1|NA|TRBV24-1|TRBJ2-1|15
CATSGDRGVSNEQFF
TGTGCCACCAGTGGGGACAGGGGGGTTAGTAATGAGCAGTTCTTC
>NA|NA|TRBV10-1|TRBJ2-5|13
CASSESGQKTQYF
TGCGCCAGCAGTGAGTCCGGACAGAAGACCCAGTACTTC
>NA|NA|TRBV10-3|TRBJ2-2|16
CAIGYRDGGLTGELFF
TGTGCCATCGGGTACCGAGACGGAGGACTCACCGGGGAGCTGTTTTTT
>TRBD1|NA|TRBV20-1|TRBJ2-1|15
CSAETGTASYNEQFF
TGCAGTGCAGAAACCGGGACAGCCTCCTACAATGAGCAGTTCTTC
>TRBD1|NA|TRBV5-5|TRBJ1-1|15
CASSLKTGWFPEAFF
TGTGCCAGCAGCCTCAAGACAGGGTGGTTCCCTGAAGCTTTCTTT
>TRBD1|few|TRBV5-1|TRBJ2-4|14
CASSLGQSKNIQYF
TGCGCCAGCAGCCTGGGACAGAGCAAAAACATTCAGTACTTC
>NA|many|TRBV11-2|TRBJ2-1|14
CASSLAGVNNEQFF
TGTGCCAGCAGCTTAGCCGGGGTTAACAATGAGCAGTTCTTC
>NA|NA|TRBV2|TRBJ1-5|15
CASRAKQGSNQPQHF
TGTGCCAGCAGAGCTAAACAGGGCTCGAATCAGCCCCAGCATTTT
>TRBD1|few|TRBV28|TRBJ1-1|13
CASRPQGDTEAFF
TGTGCCAGCAGACCTCAGGGGGACACTGAAGCTTTCTTT
>NA|NA|TRBV2|TRBJ1-2|15
CASRANTDRIRGYTF
TGTGCCAGCAGAGCGAATACAGATAGAATTCGTGGCTACACCTTC
>NA|few|TRBV10-3|TRBJ2-3|13
CAIRLKPADTQYF
TGTGCCATAAGGCTTAAGCCAGCAGATACGCAGTATTTT
>TRBD1|few|TRBV15|TRBJ1-1|17
CATSRDQRQGWDTEAFF
TGTGCCACCAGCAGAGACCAAAGACAGGGGTGGGACACTGAAGCTTTCTTT
>NA|once|TRBV11-2|TRBJ2-1|13
CASSLRIGSEQFF
TGTGCCAGCAGCTTAAGGATTGGGAGTGAGCAGTTCTTC
>NA|NA|TRBV19|TRBJ2-2|14
CASSMGRNTGELFF
TGTGCCAGTAGTATGGGCAGAAACACCGGGGAGCTGTTTTTT
>NA|few|TRBV2|TRBJ2-1|15
CASSSDQGPYNEQFF
TGTGCCAGCAGTTCAGACCAGGGTCCCTACAATGAGCAGTTCTTC
>NA|NA|TRBV5-1|TRBJ2-5|12
CASGTQQETQYF
TGCGCCAGCGGGACACAACAAGAGACCCAGTACTTC
>NA|NA|TRBV20-1|TRBJ2-7|12
CSATGPSYEQYF
TGCAGTGCAACAGGACCCTCCTACGAGCAGTACTTC
>NA|many|TRBV20-1|TRBJ1-1|12
CSAQQLNTEAFF
TGCAGTGCTCAACAGCTGAACACTGAAGCTTTCTTT
>NA|once|TRBV20-1|TRBJ2-3|13
CSERGLATDTQYF
TGCAGTGAGAGAGGCCTAGCGACAGATACGCAGTATTTT
>NA|NA|TRBV5-1|TRBJ2-3|14
CASSLSIGTDTQYF
TGCGCCAGCAGCTTGTCCATAGGCACAGATACGCAGTATTTT
>TRBD1|NA|TRBV3-1|TRBJ1-1|12
CASSRTQGAAFF
TGTGCCAGCAGCCGAACACAGGGGGCAGCTTTCTTT
>TRBD1|NA|TRBV5-1|TRBJ2-1|16
CASSFSGTGGYNEQFF
TGCGCCAGCAGCTTCTCCGGGACAGGGGGCTACAATGAGCAGTTCTTC
>NA|NA|TRBV28|TRBJ2-4|15
CASSWSQVGKNIQYF
TGTGCCAGCAGTTGGAGCCAGGTCGGCAAAAACATTCAGTACTTC